This TCR beta chain was sequenced during a study of T-cell memory formation after mild COVID-19. Turning to the study itself: Largely donor-specific sequence clusters came from a couple of donors.

TCRdb processed the 5' RACE reads anew with MiXCR; each CDR3 protein has one entry. This repertoire shows about 150,000 distinct CDR3 sequences, roughly a third found once; its top ten account for approximately 12%. Trimming left V 7 bases short and J 2 bases short, with 13 bases between. This CDR3 has 14 amino acids. Germline V gene data show CDR1 as SNHLY and CDR2 as FYNNEI. The specimen sequenced was PBMCs or a T cell subset sorted from them (not recorded which). The rearrangement uses TRBV2 and TRBJ2-3; a weak D match, TRBD1 (6 bases). This TCR derives from an adult woman who had mild COVID-19 (a few samples of this study predate the infection). Cell type and time point are not known. The CDR3 sequence is CASITGQSTDTQYF. The CDR3 nucleotides are TGTGCCAGCATAACCGGACAGTCCACAGATACGCAGTATTTT.